This is a list of T cell receptor beta chains from one sample in a study of blood T cell repertoires in COVID-19. Libraries were prepared by immunoSEQ multiplex PCR; TCRdb keeps only in-frame clonotypes and omits some of them. Of 95,000 to 120,000 clones detected, over 70% appear once; the ten largest clones hold around 1.5%. Material: peripheral blood. These receptors originate from a man aged 50-59 years with acute or convalescent COVID-19. Each CDR3 is given without its conserved first and last residue. Expanded clones are given a class, and other clones once, few, many or no size at all.

>-|TRBJ1-1|TRBV7-9
ASCRSNTEAF
>-|TRBJ2-7|TRBV18
ASSPPWGGSYEQY
>-|TRBJ2-7|TRBV28
ASSLWAGASYEQY
>-|TRBJ2-7|TRBV2
ASSKAVLSSYEQY
>-|TRBJ1-2|TRBV27
ASSPRDRALGGYT
>-|TRBJ1-1|TRBV3-1/TRBV3-2
ASTPRQDMNTEAF
>few|TRBJ1-2|TRBV18
ASSPGDTEGYT
>few|TRBJ2-7|TRBV3-1/TRBV3-2
ASSPHQGPSEQY
>-|TRBJ1-1|TRBV18
ASSPSRDIQAF
>-|TRBJ1-1|TRBV13
ASSHRDRVTEAF
>-|TRBJ2-7|TRBV5-5
ASSSGDLYEQY
>-|TRBJ2-7|TRBV4-2
ASSQEGEFGLAAYEQY
>-|TRBJ2-3|TRBV9
ASSVGSGGFDTQY
>-|TRBJ1-1|TRBV19
ASSATGQGASKNTEAF
>-|TRBJ1-2|TRBV2
ASSEVRHYGYT
>-|TRBJ1-2|TRBV10-3
AISESTRTYGYT
>few|TRBJ1-2|TRBV30
AWRPQGDYGYT
>-|TRBJ1-5|TRBV18
ASSPDTYQPQH
>-|TRBJ1-2|TRBV6-5
ASTQPLDRAGGYT
>-|TRBJ1-1|TRBV7-2
ASSSMTSRNTEAF
>-|TRBJ2-6|TRBV3-1/TRBV3-2
ASSQDPYFPGANVLT
>-|TRBJ1-1|TRBV11-2
ASSSEGKEAF
>once|TRBJ2-2|TRBV5-4
ASSPGLNTGELF
>-|TRBJ2-3|TRBV2
ASSEGQALSTDTQY
>-|TRBJ1-1|TRBV6-5
ASRQGPSEAF
>-|TRBJ1-1|TRBV2
ASSVAPGMNTEAF
>-|TRBJ2-2|TRBV7-3
ASSLNRGVSGELF
>-|TRBJ2-5|TRBV5-1
ASSLGLAGETQY
>-|TRBJ1-4|TRBV29-1
SVDKNRVGEKLF
>-|TRBJ1-2|TRBV3-1/TRBV3-2
ASSGLGQDLRYGYT
>-|TRBJ2-2|TRBV6-1
ASSGGQGWNTGELF
>-|TRBJ2-7|TRBV27
ASSLYGTSGGLYEQY
>-|TRBJ1-1|TRBV28
ASHNRENTEAF
>-|TRBJ1-6|TRBV3-1/TRBV3-2
ASSPRPGGANSPLH